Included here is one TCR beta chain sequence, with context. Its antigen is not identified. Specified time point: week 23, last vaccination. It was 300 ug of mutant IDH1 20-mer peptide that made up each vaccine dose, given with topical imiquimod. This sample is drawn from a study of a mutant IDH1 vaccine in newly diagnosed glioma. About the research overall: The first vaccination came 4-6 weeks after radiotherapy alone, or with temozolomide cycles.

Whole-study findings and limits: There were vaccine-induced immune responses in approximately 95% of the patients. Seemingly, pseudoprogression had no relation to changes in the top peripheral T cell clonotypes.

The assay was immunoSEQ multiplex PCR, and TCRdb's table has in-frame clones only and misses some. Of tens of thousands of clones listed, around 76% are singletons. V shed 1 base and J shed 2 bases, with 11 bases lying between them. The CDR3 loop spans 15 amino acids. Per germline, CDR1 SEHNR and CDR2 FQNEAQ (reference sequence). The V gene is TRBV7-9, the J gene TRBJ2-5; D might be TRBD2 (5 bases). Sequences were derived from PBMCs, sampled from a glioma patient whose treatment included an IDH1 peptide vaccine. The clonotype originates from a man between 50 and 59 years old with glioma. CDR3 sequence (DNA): TGTGCCAGCAGCTTAGACGGAGGCTCTCAAGAGACCCAGTACTTC. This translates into CASSLDGGSQETQYF.